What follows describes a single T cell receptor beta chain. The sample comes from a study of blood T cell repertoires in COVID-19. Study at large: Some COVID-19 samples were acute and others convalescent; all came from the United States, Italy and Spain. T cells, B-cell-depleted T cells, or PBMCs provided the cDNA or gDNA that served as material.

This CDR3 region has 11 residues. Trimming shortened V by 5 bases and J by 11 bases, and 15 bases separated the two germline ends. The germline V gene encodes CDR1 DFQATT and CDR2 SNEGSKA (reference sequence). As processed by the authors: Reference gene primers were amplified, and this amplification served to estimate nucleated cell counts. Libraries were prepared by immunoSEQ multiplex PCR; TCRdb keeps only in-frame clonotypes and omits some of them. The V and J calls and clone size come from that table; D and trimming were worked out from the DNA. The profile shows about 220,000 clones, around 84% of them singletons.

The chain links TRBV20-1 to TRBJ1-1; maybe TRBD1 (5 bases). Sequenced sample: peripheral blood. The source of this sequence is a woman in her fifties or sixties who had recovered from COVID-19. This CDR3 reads CSAPWQGEAFF. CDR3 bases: TGCAGTGCTCCTTGGCAGGGTGAGGCTTTCTTT.